This T cell receptor (beta chain) was recovered during a study of cytomegalovirus exposure and HLA in healthy donors. Findings and caveats of the study: Listed as cytomegalovirus-associated were around 160 TCR beta chains. That first-cohort TCR clusters tended to co-occur in the roughly 120 validation repertoires was found in a later analysis.

A note on this clone: Antigen specificity is unknown.

V was trimmed by 3 bases and J by 4 bases, leaving 13 bases between them. Germline-derived CDR1 and CDR2 are MDHEN and SYDVKM. The CDR3 has 15 residues. Generated by immunoSEQ multiplex PCR, the TCRdb table keeps only in-frame clones and is missing some. The sample includes some 120,000 clones, about 93% of them seen just once. This clonotype was sampled from a woman between 18 and 30 years old in good health and CMV-seronegative. The gene calls are TRBV28 and TRBJ1-5; D is possibly TRBD1 (6 bases). Material: PBMCs. CDR3 DNA sequence: TGTGCCAGCAGTTTTGCTGGGGGCGTAAATCAGCCCCAGCATTTT. This encodes CASSFAGGVNQPQHF.